This paragraph reports one TCR beta chain. Its specificity is unknown. Distinct nucleotide sequences in the sample also encode this CDR3. There are 14 residues in the CDR3. Trimming pared 1 base from V and 1 base from J, leaving 7 bases between. The germline CDR1 and CDR2 sequences are MNHEY and SMNVEV (reference sequence). This record belongs to a study of shared clonotypes between healthy human individuals. Across the study: Plates per donor: three CD4 naive, three CD4 memory, two CD8 naive, one CD8 memory. Points from the study as a whole: Despite large depth, rarefaction showed incomplete sorted-subset sequencing.

The data were produced by immunoSEQ multiplex PCR, yet TCRdb's version contains in-frame clones alone and is incomplete. The sample shows over 2 million clones, 85% to 95% of them seen only once. Specimen: naive CD4+ T cells from PBMCs. This sample's subset: CD45RA+ positively selected. The receptor comes from a man aged 18 to 30 in good health. Some clones in this sample may be carry-over from other donors' samples. The chain has TRBV27 and TRBJ1-1; no clear D gene. CDR3 region: CASSLLGRNTEAFF. The CDR3, as DNA: TGTGCCAGCAGTTTATTGGGCAGGAACACTGAAGCTTTCTTT.